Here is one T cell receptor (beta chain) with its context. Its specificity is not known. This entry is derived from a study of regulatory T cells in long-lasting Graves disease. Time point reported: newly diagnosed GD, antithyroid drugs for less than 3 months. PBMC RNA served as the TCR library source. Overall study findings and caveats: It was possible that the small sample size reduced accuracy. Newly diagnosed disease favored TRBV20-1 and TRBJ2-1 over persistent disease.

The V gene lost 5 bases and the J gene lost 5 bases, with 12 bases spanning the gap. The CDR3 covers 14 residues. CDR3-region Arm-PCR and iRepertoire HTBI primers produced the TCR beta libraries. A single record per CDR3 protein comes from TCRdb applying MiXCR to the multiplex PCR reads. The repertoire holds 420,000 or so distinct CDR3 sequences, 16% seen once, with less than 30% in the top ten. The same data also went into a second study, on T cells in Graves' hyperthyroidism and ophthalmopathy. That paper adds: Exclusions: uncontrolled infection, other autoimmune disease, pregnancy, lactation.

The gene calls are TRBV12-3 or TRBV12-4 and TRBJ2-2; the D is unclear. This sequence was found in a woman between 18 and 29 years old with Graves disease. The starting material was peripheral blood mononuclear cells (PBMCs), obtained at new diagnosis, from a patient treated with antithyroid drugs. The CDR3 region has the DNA TGTGCCAGCAGTCCACTTCGGAGTACCGGGGAGCTGTTTTTT. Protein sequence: CASSPLRSTGELFF.